This is a list of T cell receptor beta chains from one sample in a study of blood T cell repertoires in COVID-19. Profiled with immunoSEQ multiplex PCR; TCRdb holds only in-frame clones, not every one. The data contain 400,000 to 450,000 clones, roughly 90% of them singletons. Sequenced: peripheral blood. The receptors originated from a woman in her 40s with COVID-19, enrolled during active disease. Each CDR3 is given with its conserved first and last residue. D genes are given only for firm matches. Clone size is stated in some rows and not others, as once, few, many or a class when expanded.

abundance: once; v_gene: TRBV5-1; j_gene: TRBJ2-5; d_gene: .; CDR3aa: CASSEGSLSAETQYF; CDR3nt: TGCGCCAGCAGCGAGGGTAGCCTCTCCGCGGAGACCCAGTACTTC
abundance: few; v_gene: TRBV30; j_gene: TRBJ1-5; d_gene: TRBD1; CDR3aa: CAWSYPGTGPQPQHF; CDR3nt: TGTGCCTGGAGTTACCCCGGGACAGGGCCCCAGCCCCAGCATTTT
abundance: .; v_gene: TRBV19; j_gene: TRBJ2-7; d_gene: TRBD1; CDR3aa: CASSIAGQGAYEQYF; CDR3nt: TGTGCCAGTAGTATCGCGGGACAGGGGGCCTACGAGCAGTACTTC
abundance: .; v_gene: TRBV7-2; j_gene: TRBJ1-5; d_gene: .; CDR3aa: CASSLERGNQPQHF; CDR3nt: TGTGCCAGCAGCTTAGAGAGGGGCAATCAGCCCCAGCATTTT
abundance: .; v_gene: TRBV7-9; j_gene: TRBJ1-1; d_gene: .; CDR3aa: CASSLALGQGPAFF; CDR3nt: TGTGCCAGCAGCTTAGCTTTGGGTCAGGGTCCAGCTTTCTTT
abundance: .; v_gene: TRBV7-9; j_gene: TRBJ2-1; d_gene: TRBD2; CDR3aa: CASSLRGGPLNEQFF; CDR3nt: TGTGCCAGCAGCTTACGCGGGGGGCCTCTAAATGAGCAGTTCTTC
abundance: .; v_gene: TRBV14; j_gene: TRBJ2-3; d_gene: TRBD2; CDR3aa: CASSQSSGSTDTQYF; CDR3nt: TGTGCCAGCAGCCAGAGTAGCGGGAGCACAGATACGCAGTATTTT
abundance: .; v_gene: TRBV3-1/TRBV3-2; j_gene: TRBJ2-1; d_gene: TRBD2; CDR3aa: CASSPWGGTNSYNEQFF; CDR3nt: TGTGCCAGCAGCCCCTGGGGAGGGACGAACTCCTACAATGAGCAGTTCTTC
abundance: few; v_gene: TRBV28; j_gene: TRBJ2-2; d_gene: .; CDR3aa: CASRNTNTGELFF; CDR3nt: TGTGCCAGCAGAAATACGAACACCGGGGAGCTGTTTTTT
abundance: .; v_gene: TRBV7-3; j_gene: TRBJ2-7; d_gene: .; CDR3aa: CASSSDREGEQYF; CDR3nt: TGTGCCAGCAGCTCGGACAGGGAGGGCGAGCAGTACTTC
abundance: .; v_gene: TRBV12-2; j_gene: TRBJ1-5; d_gene: .; CDR3aa: CASRLWVRTDNQPQHF; CDR3nt: TGTGCAAGTCGCCTATGGGTAAGGACAGATAATCAGCCCCAGCATTTT
abundance: few; v_gene: TRBV5-4; j_gene: TRBJ2-7; d_gene: TRBD1; CDR3aa: CASSTPGQGRSEQYF; CDR3nt: TGTGCCAGCAGCACCCCGGGACAGGGCCGGTCTGAGCAGTACTTC
abundance: .; v_gene: TRBV27; j_gene: TRBJ2-1; d_gene: .; CDR3aa: CASSLRQNEQFF; CDR3nt: TGTGCCAGCAGTCTCCGACAGAATGAGCAGTTCTTC
abundance: .; v_gene: TRBV7-2; j_gene: TRBJ2-3; d_gene: TRBD1; CDR3aa: CATKRTGGTDTQYF; CDR3nt: TGTGCCACTAAACGGACAGGGGGCACAGATACGCAGTATTTT
abundance: .; v_gene: TRBV5-1; j_gene: TRBJ2-1; d_gene: TRBD2; CDR3aa: CASSRGTSGGNEQFF; CDR3nt: TGCGCCAGCAGCCGCGGGACTAGCGGGGGCAATGAGCAGTTCTTC
abundance: .; v_gene: TRBV19; j_gene: TRBJ2-1; d_gene: .; CDR3aa: CASSMGWGRETSYNEQFF; CDR3nt: TGTGCCAGTAGTATGGGATGGGGGCGTGAGACCTCCTACAATGAGCAGTTCTTC
abundance: .; v_gene: TRBV20-1; j_gene: TRBJ2-3; d_gene: .; CDR3aa: CSASRSVVTDTQYF; CDR3nt: TGCAGTGCTAGTCGTAGCGTGGTCACAGATACGCAGTATTTT
abundance: .; v_gene: TRBV19; j_gene: TRBJ2-2; d_gene: .; CDR3aa: CASSPFTLNTGELFF; CDR3nt: TGTGCCAGTAGTCCGTTCACTTTGAACACCGGGGAGCTGTTTTTT
abundance: .; v_gene: TRBV27; j_gene: TRBJ2-2; d_gene: .; CDR3aa: CASSEFGRGTGELFF; CDR3nt: TGTGCCAGCTCGGAGTTCGGGAGAGGCACCGGGGAGCTGTTTTTT
abundance: .; v_gene: TRBV7-2; j_gene: TRBJ2-1; d_gene: .; CDR3aa: CASSLGGGTYNEQFF; CDR3nt: TGTGCCAGCAGCTTAGGTGGAGGAACCTACAATGAGCAGTTCTTC
abundance: few; v_gene: TRBV29-1; j_gene: TRBJ1-4; d_gene: TRBD1; CDR3aa: CSGQGPNEKLFF; CDR3nt: TGCAGCGGACAGGGGCCTAATGAAAAACTGTTTTTT
abundance: .; v_gene: TRBV5-4; j_gene: TRBJ1-5; d_gene: TRBD1; CDR3aa: CASSLGTASNQPQHF; CDR3nt: TGTGCCAGCAGCTTAGGGACAGCGAGCAATCAGCCCCAGCATTTT
abundance: .; v_gene: TRBV28; j_gene: TRBJ1-2; d_gene: .; CDR3aa: CASSSRGSYYGYTF; CDR3nt: TGTGCCAGCAGTAGTAGGGGATCATATTATGGCTACACCTTC
abundance: few; v_gene: TRBV15; j_gene: TRBJ2-7; d_gene: .; CDR3aa: CATSRDLGEVDYEQYF; CDR3nt: TGTGCCACCAGCAGAGATCTCGGGGAAGTAGACTACGAGCAGTACTTC
abundance: .; v_gene: TRBV11-3; j_gene: TRBJ1-6; d_gene: .; CDR3aa: CASSAISRNSPLHF; CDR3nt: TGTGCCAGCAGCGCGATTTCTAGGAATTCACCCCTCCACTTT
abundance: .; v_gene: TRBV7-2; j_gene: TRBJ2-1; d_gene: .; CDR3aa: CASSLGPHEQFF; CDR3nt: TGTGCCAGCAGCTTAGGGCCCCATGAGCAGTTCTTC
abundance: .; v_gene: TRBV5-6; j_gene: TRBJ1-1; d_gene: .; CDR3aa: CASSLNQGFRPSTEAFF; CDR3nt: TGTGCCAGCAGCTTGAACCAGGGTTTCCGGCCGAGCACTGAAGCTTTCTTT
abundance: once; v_gene: TRBV2; j_gene: TRBJ1-2; d_gene: .; CDR3aa: CASSIFDGYTF; CDR3nt: TGTGCCAGCAGTATCTTTGATGGCTACACCTTC
abundance: .; v_gene: TRBV15; j_gene: TRBJ1-3; d_gene: .; CDR3aa: CATSRDSREGTIYF; CDR3nt: TGTGCCACCAGCAGAGATTCGAGGGAGGGCACCATATATTTT
abundance: .; v_gene: TRBV5-1; j_gene: TRBJ2-2; d_gene: .; CDR3aa: CASSQEPGYTGELFF; CDR3nt: TGCGCCAGCAGCCAAGAGCCAGGCTACACCGGGGAGCTGTTTTTT
abundance: .; v_gene: TRBV29-1; j_gene: TRBJ1-2; d_gene: TRBD1; CDR3aa: CSVEADRGRSYTF; CDR3nt: TGCAGCGTTGAAGCGGACAGGGGAAGGAGCTACACCTTC
abundance: .; v_gene: TRBV5-1; j_gene: TRBJ2-5; d_gene: .; CDR3aa: CASSLEGVLQETQYF; CDR3nt: TGCGCCAGCAGCTTGGAGGGAGTTCTTCAAGAGACCCAGTACTTC
abundance: .; v_gene: TRBV3-1/TRBV3-2; j_gene: TRBJ1-6; d_gene: .; CDR3aa: CASSRADSPLHF; CDR3nt: TGTGCCAGCAGCCGGGCCGATTCACCCCTCCACTTT
abundance: .; v_gene: TRBV4-3; j_gene: TRBJ1-4; d_gene: TRBD1; CDR3aa: CASSQGAVGTGNEKLFF; CDR3nt: TGCGCCAGCAGCCAAGGGGCAGTTGGGACAGGAAATGAAAAACTGTTTTTT
abundance: .; v_gene: TRBV27; j_gene: TRBJ1-5; d_gene: TRBD1; CDR3aa: CASSFLGQGAGAQHF; CDR3nt: TGTGCCAGCAGTTTCCTAGGACAGGGGGCTGGGGCCCAGCATTTT